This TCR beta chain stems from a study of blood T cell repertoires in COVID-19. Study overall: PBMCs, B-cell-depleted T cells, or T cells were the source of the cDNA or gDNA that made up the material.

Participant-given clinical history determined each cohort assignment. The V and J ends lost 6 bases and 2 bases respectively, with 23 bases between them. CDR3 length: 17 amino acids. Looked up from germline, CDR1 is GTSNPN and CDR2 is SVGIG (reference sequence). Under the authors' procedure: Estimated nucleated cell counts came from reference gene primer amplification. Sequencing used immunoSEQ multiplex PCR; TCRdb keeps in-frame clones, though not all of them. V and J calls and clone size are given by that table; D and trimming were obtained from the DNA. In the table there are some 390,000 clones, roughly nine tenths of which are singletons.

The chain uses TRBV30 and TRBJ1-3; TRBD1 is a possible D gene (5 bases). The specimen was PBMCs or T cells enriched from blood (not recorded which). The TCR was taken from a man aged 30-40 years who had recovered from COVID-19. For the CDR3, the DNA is TGTGCCTGTACGATCGGGACTCCCGACGGCACTGGAAACACCATATATTTT. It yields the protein CACTIGTPDGTGNTIYF.